This T cell receptor (beta chain) was obtained from a study of CD8 T cells in ankylosing spondylitis. Study-level findings and limits: It appeared that ankylosing spondylitis blood was characterized by a TCR beta motif of several highly homologous variants.

TCRdb reprocessed the 5' RACE reads with MiXCR, giving one entry per CDR3 protein. The data show around 220,000 distinct CDR3 sequences, approximately 20% seen once. CDR3 length: 13 residues. From germline, CDR1 is SGHNT and CDR2 YYREEE (reference sequence). V lost 4 bases and J lost 6, with 10 bases in between. Worth noting for this clonotype: The antigen is not known.

The origin of this receptor is a male donor with ankylosing spondylitis. Material: blood, either unsorted or a sorted T cell fraction (not recorded which). The V gene is TRBV5-4, the J gene TRBJ1-4; the D gene is possibly TRBD1 (5 bases). CDR3 in amino acids: CASSRGEDEKLFF. DNA of the CDR3: TGTGCCAGCAGCCGAGGGGAGGATGAAAAACTGTTTTTT.